One sample yielded the 19 T cell receptor beta chains listed below, sequenced in a study of beta chain features in type 1 diabetes. Of the isolated RNA, all was reverse transcribed, and so the sequenced material was expressed TCRB transcripts. The repertoire was sequenced with immunoSEQ multiplex PCR; TCRdb's copy has only in-frame clones and lacks some. The sample shows around 500,000 clones, about an eighth of them seen only once. The material sequenced was naive CD4+ T cells from blood. The receptors stem from a woman aged 18-29 years in good health.

The chain has TRBV4-3 and TRBJ1-2, with 9 positions matching TRBD1. Looked up from germline, CDR1 is LGHNA and CDR2 is YSLEER. This CDR3 comprises 13 residues. Unmatched junction bases numbered 4, after V lost 3 bases and J lost 8 bases. CDR3 DNA: TGCGCCAGCAGCCAGGACAGGGGCGTCGGCTACACCTTC. Amino acid sequence: CASSQDRGVGYTF.

This chain joins TRBV30 and TRBJ2-7; either TRBD1 or TRBD2 may supply D (5 bases each). Germline assignment: CDR1 GTSNPN and CDR2 SVGIG (reference sequence). The CDR3 is 13 amino acids. V was trimmed by 6 bases and J by 0 bases, leaving 12 bases between them. In DNA, the CDR3 is TGTGCCTGTACCGGGACCAGCTCCTACGAGCAGTACTTC. It translates to CACTGTSSYEQYF.

The chain has TRBV7-2 and TRBJ1-5; D call uncertain. Trimming stripped 3 bases from V and 7 bases from J, with 7 bases between. The CDR3 is 12 residues long. CDR1 is SGHTA, CDR2 FQGNSA, per germline. CDR3 in DNA: TGTGCCAGCAGCTTTGGAGTACAGCCCCAGCATTTT. Protein sequence: CASSFGVQPQHF.

The chain employs TRBV28 and TRBJ1-6; D might be TRBD1 (5 bases). The V end was cut by 6 bases, the J end by 10 bases, with 16 bases between. The CDR3 loop spans 14 amino acids. Germline loops: CDR1 MDHEN, CDR2 SYDVKM. In DNA, the CDR3 is TGTGCCAGCAGCCCGCCCGGGGCTGGATCACCCCTCCACTTT. It translates to CASSPPGAGSPLHF.

The chain combines TRBV18 with TRBJ1-2; no clear D gene. Germline V gene sequence: CDR1 KGHSH, CDR2 LQKENI. V dropped 2 bases and J dropped 4 bases, with 11 bases sitting between them. The length of the CDR3 is 14 residues. The CDR3 protein is CASSPGQELYGYTF. CDR3 nucleotide sequence: TGTGCCAGCTCACCAGGGCAGGAACTCTATGGCTACACCTTC.

The sample holds a few counts of this clone. The chain carries TRBV28 and TRBJ2-5; D uncertain. The germline gives CDR1 MDHEN, CDR2 SYDVKM. V lost 2 bases to trimming and J lost 5 bases, with 9 bases between them. This CDR3 is built from 13 residues. The CDR3 nucleotides are TGTGCCAGCAGTTTAGATAGGTACGAGACCCAGTACTTC. This gives the protein CASSLDRYETQYF. Based on the CDR3 plus reference TRBV28 and TRBJ2-5, the full variable domain is DVKVTQSSRYLVKRTGEKVFLECVQDMDHENMFWYRQDPGLGLRLIYFSYDVKMKEKGDIPEGYSVSREKKERFSLILESASTNQTSMYLCASSLDRYETQYFGPGTRLLVL.

This clone was found a few times. The sample holds other DNA sequences that translate to the same CDR3. The J gene is TRBJ2-3, the V gene TRBV5-1; D is unresolved. The length of the CDR3 is 13 residues. Germline loops: CDR1 SGHRS, CDR2 YFSETQ. V gave up 1 base and J gave up 3 bases, with 6 bases separating them. The CDR3 loop reads CASSLSGTDTQYF. The CDR3 DNA reads TGCGCCAGCAGCTTGTCCGGGACAGATACGCAGTATTTT.

This clone was detected only a few times. The gene calls are TRBV27 and TRBJ2-6; D is unresolved. This CDR3 spans 15 amino acids. In germline, CDR1 is MNHEY, CDR2 SMNVEV (reference sequence). Trimming took off 2 bases at V and 0 bases at J, with 5 bases between the two ends. The CDR3 DNA reads as TGTGCCAGCAGTTTAGGAAGCTCTGGGGCCAACGTCCTGACTTTC. It yields the protein CASSLGSSGANVLTF.

The chain employs TRBV4-3 and TRBJ2-2; D is ambiguous. Trimming pared 6 bases from V and 0 bases from J, leaving 11 bases between. This CDR3 contains 15 residues. In germline, CDR1 is LGHNA, CDR2 YSLEER. The CDR3 reads CASSLDRPNTGELFF. CDR3 coding DNA: TGCGCCAGCAGTCTGGACCGCCCGAACACCGGGGAGCTGTTTTTT.

This clone was recorded a few times. The chain combines TRBV2 with TRBJ1-1; no clear D. The length of the CDR3 is 11 residues. The germline V gene encodes CDR1 SNHLY and CDR2 FYNNEI. The V end was cut by 7 bases, the J end by 3 bases, with 6 bases between. CDR3 DNA sequence: TGTGCCAGCACCTTAGACACTGAAGCTTTCTTT. Translation: CASTLDTEAFF. The complete variable domain, with remaining parts taken from reference TRBV2 and TRBJ1-1, reads EPEVTQTPSHQVTQMGQEVILRCVPISNHLYFYWYRQILGQKVEFLVSFYNNEISEKSEIFDDQFSVERPDGSNFTLKIRSTKLEDSAMYFCASTLDTEAFFGQGTRLTVV.

This sequence joins TRBV20-1 and TRBJ1-2; possibly TRBD1 for D (5 bases). The length of the CDR3 is 11 residues. V lost 7 bases, J lost 4 bases, and 10 bases lay in between. Germline CDR1 reads DFQATT; CDR2 reads SNEGSKA (reference sequence). The CDR3 sequence: CSVPGTYGYTF. The CDR3, as DNA: TGCAGTGTCCCCGGGACCTATGGCTACACCTTC.

The V call is TRBV9, the J call TRBJ2-3; D is possibly TRBD2 (6 bases). Germline V CDR1 and CDR2: SGDLS, YYNGEE. V lost 2 bases and J 0 bases, leaving 7 bases between the germline ends. This CDR3 spans 14 amino acids. CDR3 protein: CASSVGLSTDTQYF. The CDR3 coding sequence is TGTGCCAGCAGCGTGGGACTGAGCACAGATACGCAGTATTTT.

The J gene is TRBJ2-3, the V gene TRBV28; no clear D. The CDR3 runs to 14 residues. Trimming stripped 5 bases from V and 4 bases from J, with 13 bases between. CDR1 MDHEN and CDR2 SYDVKM come from the germline V gene. The CDR3 reads CASSANSNPDTQYF. CDR3 DNA sequence: TGTGCCAGCAGTGCCAATAGTAATCCAGATACGCAGTATTTT. The entire variable domain, with the rest obtained from reference TRBV28 and TRBJ2-3, is as follows: DVKVTQSSRYLVKRTGEKVFLECVQDMDHENMFWYRQDPGLGLRLIYFSYDVKMKEKGDIPEGYSVSREKKERFSLILESASTNQTSMYLCASSANSNPDTQYFGPGTRLTVL.

This chain uses TRBV7-2 with TRBJ1-2; D is unresolved. CDR3 size: 13 residues. V gave up 5 bases and J gave up 2 bases, with 9 bases separating them. Germline V gives CDR1 SGHTA, CDR2 FQGNSA. The CDR3 sequence: CASSPQDNYGYTF. The CDR3 bases are TGTGCCAGCAGCCCCCAGGACAACTATGGCTACACCTTC.

This rearrangement joins TRBV7-2 to TRBJ2-5; the D gene is possibly TRBD2 (6 bases). The CDR3 extends over 15 amino acids. The V end lost 4 bases, the J end lost 4 bases, and 16 bases lay between the germline ends. Germline V gene sequence: CDR1 SGHTA, CDR2 FQGNSA. This chain's CDR3 is CASSSGEHQGETQYF. The CDR3 nucleotides read TGTGCCAGCAGCTCGGGAGAACATCAGGGAGAGACCCAGTACTTC.

This clone was detected only a few times. V is TRBV14 and J is TRBJ1-1; unclear D gene. CDR3 size: 16 residues. CDR1 SGHDN and CDR2 FVKESK come from the germline V gene. Trimming removed 0 bases at V and 4 bases at J, with 15 bases between. The CDR3 spells CASSQEYYLRSTEAFF. The CDR3 DNA follows: TGTGCCAGCAGCCAAGAATATTACTTGAGGAGCACTGAAGCTTTCTTT.

V gene TRBV27 combines with J gene TRBJ2-3; D is unclear. The germline CDR1 and CDR2 sequences are MNHEY and SMNVEV (reference sequence). The germline V and J ends were trimmed by 3 bases and 1 base, with 11 bases remaining between them. The CDR3 is 15 amino acids. For the CDR3, the DNA is TGTGCCAGCAGTTTGCAGTATTATCGCACAGATACGCAGTATTTT. As protein: CASSLQYYRTDTQYF.

J is TRBJ1-4 and V is TRBV2; D remains ambiguous. Germline V CDR1 and CDR2: SNHLY, FYNNEI. The length of the CDR3 is 12 residues. The germline V and J ends were trimmed by 5 bases and 8 bases, with 9 bases remaining between them. DNA for the CDR3: TGTGCCAGCAGTCCCTTGGGGGAAAAACTGTTTTTT. Its protein product is CASSPLGEKLFF.

The gene calls are TRBV25-1 and TRBJ1-2, with D unclear. The CDR3 spans 13 residues. V was shortened by 1 base and J by 5 bases, with 8 bases between the two germline ends. Germline values: CDR1 MGHDK, CDR2 SYGVNS. The CDR3 bases are TGTGCCAGCAGTGAATCGCACTGGTATGGCTACACCTTC. Translation: CASSESHWYGYTF.